These T cell receptor beta chains were read from a single sample in a study of OX40 agonist ivuxolimab in advanced cancers. TCRdb's copy holds only in-frame clones and misses some; the assay was immunoSEQ multiplex PCR. The sample lists under 20,000 clones; roughly 78% were seen once. The sample here was CD4+ or CD8+ T cells sorted from blood, taken in a trial of the OX40 agonist ivuxolimab. Every receptor here comes from an adult with an advanced solid tumor such as melanoma, head and neck, liver or kidney cancer. CDR3s include the opening cysteine and the closing phenylalanine or tryptophan. A D gene is named only where the DNA matches it firmly. Size values are once, few and many counts, or a class for expanded clones, and some rows have none.

few,.,TRBV7-9,14,TRBJ2-1,CASGRTGPGEEQFF,TGTGCCAGCGGGAGGACTGGGCCGGGTGAAGAGCAGTTCTTC
.,.,TRBV20-1,11,TRBJ1-1,CSAPLDTEAFF,TGCAGTGCCCCCTTGGACACTGAAGCTTTCTTT
.,.,TRBV4-1,15,TRBJ2-5,CASAKGQTIEETQYF,TGCGCCAGCGCGAAAGGACAGACTATTGAAGAGACCCAGTACTTC
.,TRBD1,TRBV7-9,17,TRBJ2-2,CASSSETDRGNTGELFF,TGTGCCAGCAGCTCGGAGACGGACAGGGGTAACACCGGGGAGCTGTTTTTT
.,.,TRBV6-5,14,TRBJ1-1,CASSYYRERPEAFF,TGTGCCAGCAGTTACTATCGGGAACGTCCTGAAGCTTTCTTT
.,TRBD1,TRBV27,15,TRBJ2-1,CASSIRDRVSNEQFF,TGTGCCAGCAGCATCCGGGACAGGGTAAGCAATGAGCAGTTCTTC
.,.,TRBV7-2,12,TRBJ2-7,CASSPLLTDEYF,TGTGCCAGCAGCCCGCTACTGACAGACGAGTACTTC
.,.,TRBV4-3,18,TRBJ1-6,CASSQDASPTGPKSPLHF,TGCGCCAGCAGCCAAGACGCCTCACCGACAGGTCCGAAATCACCCCTCCACTTT
.,TRBD2,TRBV30,13,TRBJ2-5,CAWNLAGPETQYF,TGTGCCTGGAACCTAGCGGGGCCAGAGACCCAGTACTTC
.,.,TRBV4-3,15,TRBJ2-3,CASSLLGGRTDTQYF,TGCGCCAGCAGCCTCCTGGGGGGGCGCACAGATACGCAGTATTTT
once,.,TRBV7-2,16,TRBJ1-3,CASSLGWDPFGNTIYF,TGTGCCAGCAGCTTAGGCTGGGATCCGTTTGGAAACACCATATATTTT
.,TRBD1,TRBV11-3,17,TRBJ2-5,CASSLYSGGTGQETQYF,TGTGCCAGCAGCCTATACTCAGGCGGGACAGGGCAAGAGACCCAGTACTTC
.,.,TRBV12-5,12,TRBJ2-7,CASAPARLEQYF,TGTGCTAGTGCCCCAGCCCGCCTCGAGCAGTACTTC
.,.,TRBV29-1,11,TRBJ2-7,CSVEAPYEQYF,TGCAGCGTTGAGGCACCCTACGAGCAGTACTTC
few,.,TRBV4-1,14,TRBJ1-1,CASSWRISNTEAFF,TGCGCCAGCAGCTGGAGGATTTCGAACACTGAAGCTTTCTTT
.,.,TRBV18,14,TRBJ2-7,CASSPEAKYYEQYF,TGTGCCAGCTCACCAGAAGCGAAGTACTACGAGCAGTACTTC
.,.,TRBV7-3,14,TRBJ2-1,CASSWTASYNEQFF,TGTGCCAGCAGCTGGACAGCTTCCTACAATGAGCAGTTCTTC
.,.,TRBV4-3,15,TRBJ2-2,CASSLDGGNTGELFF,TGCGCCAGCAGCCTGGACGGGGGCAACACCGGGGAGCTGTTTTTT
.,.,TRBV11-2,12,TRBJ2-1,CASSLGWNEQFF,TGTGCCAGCAGCTTAGGTTGGAATGAGCAGTTCTTC
.,TRBD1,TRBV5-6,13,TRBJ1-2,CASSSGGNYGYTF,TGTGCCAGCAGCTCAGGGGGAAACTATGGCTACACCTTC
.,.,TRBV7-9,15,TRBJ2-7,CASSRAPGPLYEQYF,TGTGCCAGCAGCCGTGCCCCGGGGCCCCTCTACGAGCAGTACTTC
.,.,TRBV6-5,12,TRBJ2-7,CASKTGYNEQYF,TGTGCCAGCAAAACAGGGTACAACGAGCAGTACTTC
once,TRBD2,TRBV27,18,TRBJ2-1,CASSYQRGGHGRDNEQFF,TGTGCCAGCAGTTACCAGCGGGGGGGCCATGGTAGAGATAATGAGCAGTTCTTC
.,TRBD1,TRBV11-2,14,TRBJ2-7,CASSYQTGAYEQYF,TGTGCCAGCAGCTATCAGACAGGGGCCTACGAGCAGTACTTC
once,.,TRBV5-6,15,TRBJ1-6,CASSPGRSESSPLHF,TGTGCCAGCAGCCCCGGGCGTTCAGAGTCTTCACCCCTCCACTTT
few,TRBD1,TRBV9,14,TRBJ1-1,CASSVQGEDPEAFF,TGTGCCAGCAGCGTTCAGGGGGAAGATCCTGAAGCTTTCTTT